This T cell receptor (beta chain) appears in the sequencing data of a study of blood T cell repertoires in COVID-19. Study details: COVID-19 samples, acute and convalescent, were from the United States, Italy and Spain. The cDNA or gDNA used as material had been derived from T cells, B-cell-depleted T cells, or PBMCs.

Profiling relied on immunoSEQ multiplex PCR, and the TCRdb table lists in-frame clones only, not all of them. The sample lists 400,000 or so clones; 70% to 90% were seen once. Across about two dozen US areas, participants ranged in age from 18 to 89 years. Assignment of participants to cohorts was predicated upon participant-reported clinical history. Input material: PBMCs or T cells enriched from blood (not recorded which). The sequence derives from a woman aged 40-49 years with acute COVID-19.

CDR3 region: CASRVSEIDTQYF. Here the CDR3 DNA reads TGTGCCAGCAGGGTTAGCGAAATAGATACGCAGTATTTT. The chain links TRBV6-5 to TRBJ2-3; perhaps TRBD2 as D (5 bases). Germline V gene lookup returns CDR1 MNHEY and CDR2 SVGAGI. The length of the CDR3 is 13 residues. V was clipped by 6 bases and J by 5 bases, with 12 bases between them.